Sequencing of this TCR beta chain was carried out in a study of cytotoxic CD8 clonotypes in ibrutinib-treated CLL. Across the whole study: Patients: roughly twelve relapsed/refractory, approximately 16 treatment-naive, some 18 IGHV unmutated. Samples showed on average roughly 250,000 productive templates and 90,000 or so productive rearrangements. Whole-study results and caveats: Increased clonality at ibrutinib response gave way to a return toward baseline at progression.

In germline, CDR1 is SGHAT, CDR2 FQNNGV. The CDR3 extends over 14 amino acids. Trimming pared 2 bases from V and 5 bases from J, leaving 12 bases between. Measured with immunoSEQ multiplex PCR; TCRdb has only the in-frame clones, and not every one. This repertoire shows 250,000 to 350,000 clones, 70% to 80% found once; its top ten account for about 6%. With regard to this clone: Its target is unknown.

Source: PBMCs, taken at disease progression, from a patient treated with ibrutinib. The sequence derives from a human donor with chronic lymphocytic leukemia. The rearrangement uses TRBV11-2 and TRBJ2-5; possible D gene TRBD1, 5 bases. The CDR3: CASSLSGLMETQYF. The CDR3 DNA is TGTGCCAGCAGCTTATCAGGGCTGATGGAGACCCAGTACTTC.